This T cell receptor (beta chain) came from a study of T cell responses to AZD1222 COVID-19 vaccine. About the study: Second-dose schedules of about 4 or about 12 weeks were combined.

This clone was seen once. The antigen remains undetermined. Study conclusions and caveats: Increases in Spike-specific TCR breadth and depth were seen after two AZD1222 doses.

Germline V gene sequence: CDR1 GTSNPN, CDR2 SVGIG (reference sequence). Trimming took 0 bases from V and 9 from J, leaving 12 bases between them. This CDR3 contains 13 residues. Only in-frame clones appear in the TCRdb table, and some are missing; sequencing was by immunoSEQ multiplex PCR. The data contain about 140,000 clones, approximately 90% of them singletons. Sequenced here: peripheral blood, sampled on day 0 of AZD1222 vaccination. The receptor's source is an adult in good health. This chain uses TRBV30 with TRBJ1-3; D remains unclear. The CDR3 region is CAWSVSRESTIYF. CDR3 nucleotide sequence: TGTGCCTGGAGTGTGTCGAGGGAGAGCACCATATATTTT.